This T cell receptor beta chain was captured in a study of Ad26.COV2.S vaccination and SARS-CoV-2 variants. Germline V gene data show CDR1 as SNHLY and CDR2 as FYNNEI. CDR3 length equals 12 residues. Trimming cost V 4 bases and J 3 bases, with 6 bases left between them. Treatment of the sample: roughly 19 received Ad26.COV2.S at low or high dose, single or two shots; about 5 received placebo; per-sample allocation not given. It was on day 63 after the first vaccine or placebo injection that samples were taken. Assay used: immunoSEQ multiplex PCR; TCRdb lists only in-frame clones, some missing. The table records 350,000 to 400,000 clones, about 88% of them present only once.

The receptor was derived from a person aged 18-60 years who received the Ad26.COV2.S COVID-19 vaccine or a placebo. Source: peripheral blood, taken in a trial of Ad26.COV2.S vaccine versus placebo. The V and J genes are TRBV2 and TRBJ2-5, with D uncertain. The CDR3 spells CASSAWEETQYF. The DNA for the CDR3 is TGTGCCAGCAGTGCCTGGGAAGAGACCCAGTACTTC.